This T cell receptor (beta chain) emerged from a study of a mutant IDH1 vaccine in newly diagnosed glioma. Overall study: Treatment recipients were approximately 62% male and about 40% female, and their mean age was roughly 40 years. Radiotherapy, temozolomide, or both had been given previously, and both were given to most.

On this clone: Its antigen is not known.

Study-wide results and limits: Patients mounted vaccine-induced immune responses in roughly 93% of cases.

Sequenced by immunoSEQ multiplex PCR; TCRdb stores in-frame clones only, minus some. Here the sample spans some 51,000 clones, approximately 80% being singletons. Indicated time point: baseline, week 1 (first vaccination visit). Stated treatment: pre-vaccination baseline after standard-of-care therapy. CDR3 length: 15 amino acids. Germline CDR1 is SGHTS and CDR2 is YDEGEE. Trimming left V 4 bases short and J 5 bases short, with 18 bases between. This specimen was PBMCs, taken from a glioma patient treated with radiotherapy, temozolomide or both. The TCR comes from a woman aged 40 to 49 with glioma. The V gene is TRBV5-8, the J gene TRBJ2-5, with D possibly TRBD2 on 7 matching bases. Here the CDR3 reads CASSPGGLLRETQYF. The CDR3 nucleotides are TGTGCCAGCAGCCCGGGGGGCCTGTTGCGGGAGACCCAGTACTTC.